Each of the 25 T cell receptor beta chains below was sequenced from the same sample in a study of cytomegalovirus exposure and HLA in healthy donors. PCR amplification relied on 60 Vbeta primers (plus 13 Jbeta primers). The method was immunoSEQ multiplex PCR; TCRdb's version includes in-frame clones alone and lacks a portion of them. The sample records a few hundred thousand clones, 65% to 80% being singletons. The sample comprised PBMCs. The receptors were sampled from a girl between 2 and 10 years old in good health and CMV-seronegative.

The chain uses TRBV7-3 and TRBJ2-3; TRBD2 agrees at 7 bases. Germline V gives CDR1 SGHTA, CDR2 FQGTGA. The J segment lost 1 base and the V segment lost 1 base, leaving 5 bases of the junction unmatched. CDR3 length: 16 residues. Written as DNA, the CDR3 is TGTGCCAGCAGCTTAAACCCCCTAGCGGGCACAGATACGCAGTATTTT. It codes for CASSLNPLAGTDTQYF.

The V call is TRBV9, the J call TRBJ2-1; D is perhaps TRBD2 (6 bases). Trimming shortened V by 0 bases and J by 0 bases, and 10 bases separated the two germline ends. The germline V gene encodes CDR1 SGDLS and CDR2 YYNGEE. The CDR3 sequence is 16 residues long. DNA for the CDR3: TGTGCCAGCAGCGTAGAGGCGGGAAGCTCCTACAATGAGCAGTTCTTC. Its translation: CASSVEAGSSYNEQFF.

The chain employs TRBV10-3 and TRBJ2-3; the D gene is possibly TRBD1 (5 bases). This CDR3 spans 16 amino acids. CDR1 and CDR2 (germline): ENHRY, SYGVKD. Deletions cut 11 bases from V and 4 bases from J, with 25 bases between. CDR3 amino acids: CAYALGAGFSPDTQYF. The DNA of the CDR3 is TGTGCCTATGCCCTTGGGGCAGGGTTTTCCCCAGATACGCAGTATTTT.

The chain links TRBV5-1 to TRBJ2-2; D unresolved. V dropped 4 bases and J dropped 3 bases, with 16 bases sitting between them. This CDR3 is 16 amino acids long. Germline loops: CDR1 SGHRS, CDR2 YFSETQ. The CDR3 DNA follows: TGCGCCAGCAGCCCCAACCCTACGGCGGACACCGGGGAGCTGTTTTTT. Protein: CASSPNPTADTGELFF.

V usage is TRBV18 and J usage is TRBJ1-1, with D possibly TRBD1 on 5 matching bases. In germline, CDR1 is KGHSH, CDR2 LQKENI. The V and J ends lost 2 bases and 1 base respectively, with 11 bases between them. CDR3 size: 15 residues. The CDR3 sequence: CASSPAQVPNTEAFF. The CDR3 bases are TGTGCCAGCTCACCAGCACAGGTACCGAACACTGAAGCTTTCTTT.

As regards this clone: Different DNA sequences within this sample yield the same CDR3. J is TRBJ2-1 and V is TRBV5-1, with 7 bases that match TRBD2. The CDR3 extends over 15 amino acids. In germline, CDR1 is SGHRS, CDR2 YFSETQ. Germline trimming cut 0 bases from V and 3 bases from J; bases unmatched to any gene: 3. CDR3 amino acids: CASSLGLAIYNEQFF. Written as DNA, the CDR3 is TGCGCCAGCAGCTTGGGACTAGCTATCTACAATGAGCAGTTCTTC.

The chain carries TRBV29-1 and TRBJ2-4; 15 bases are a match to TRBD2. V was pared by 6 bases and J by 5 bases, with 11 bases of the junction left unmatched. This CDR3 contains 17 residues. Per the germline V gene, CDR1 is SQVTM and CDR2 is ANQGSEA. The chain's CDR3 is CSVTRGLAGGTQNIQYF. The CDR3 nucleotides read TGCAGCGTCACCCGCGGACTAGCGGGGGGGACCCAAAACATTCAGTACTTC.

The V and J genes are TRBV7-3 and TRBJ2-3; 8 nucleotides agree with TRBD2. The CDR3 has 14 amino acids. Looked up from germline, CDR1 is SGHTA and CDR2 is FQGTGA. With 5 bases clipped from V and 6 bases from J, the junction kept 7 bases outside the gene matches. CDR3 coding DNA: TGTGCCAGCAGCCCACGGGGGGGATGGGATACGCAGTATTTT. Amino acid sequence: CASSPRGGWDTQYF.

In this sample, this clone turned up once. The V gene is TRBV5-1, the J gene TRBJ2-5, with 12 bases that match TRBD2. The DNA end is more similar to TRBJ2-7, so the J call may be wrong. CDR1 SGHRS and CDR2 YFSETQ come from the germline V gene. There are 18 residues in the CDR3. CDR3: CASSLASGRAGYYYEQYF. The CDR3 nucleotides read TGCGCCAGCAGCTTGGCTAGCGGGAGGGCGGGGTACTACTACGAGCAGTACTTC.

The gene calls are TRBV6-1 and TRBJ1-2, with D unresolved. This CDR3 is built from 11 residues. The V gene's germline CDR1 is MNHNS and CDR2 SASEGT. Trimming removed 7 bases from V and 10 bases from J, with 13 bases in between. CDR3 protein: CASTTSWPYTF. The CDR3 DNA is TGTGCCAGCACCACCTCATGGCCCTACACCTTC.

In its sample, this clone was seen a few times. This rearrangement joins TRBV18 to TRBJ1-5; the D gene is possibly TRBD1 (6 bases). The CDR3 spans 15 residues. Germline CDR1 and CDR2: KGHSH and LQKENI. Deletions cut 3 bases from V and 3 bases from J, with 12 bases between. The CDR3 DNA sequence: TGTGCCAGCTCACCTCTCGGACAGTTCAATCAGCCCCAGCATTTT. Translated: CASSPLGQFNQPQHF. Full variable domain (rest looked up from reference TRBV18 and TRBJ1-5): NAGVMQNPRHLVRRRGQEARLRCSPMKGHSHVYWYRQLPEEGLKFMVYLQKENIIDESGMPKERFSAEFPKEGPSILRIQQVVRGDSAAYFCASSPLGQFNQPQHFGDGTRLSIL.

Here the CDR3 DNA reads TGTGCCAGCAGCAAAGGGACAACAGGGCGTACTGAAGCTTTCTTT. Residues: CASSKGTTGRTEAFF. J is TRBJ1-1 and V is TRBV21-1; TRBD1 was called by the table and not checked on the DNA. TRBV21-1 is a listed pseudogene. The CDR3 length is 15 residues.

This clone has more than one count but fewer than ten. The chain couples TRBV5-8 to TRBJ1-5, with D perhaps TRBD1 (5 bases). The CDR3 extends over 16 amino acids. V dropped 0 bases and J dropped 2 bases, with 12 bases sitting between them. CDR1 is SGHTS and CDR2 is YDEGEE in the germline V gene. CDR3 sequence: CASSLEGSPRNQPQHF. The CDR3 DNA follows: TGTGCCAGCAGCTTGGAGGGGTCGCCGCGCAATCAGCCCCAGCATTTT.

The chain is built from TRBV19 and TRBJ1-5; D uncertain. The V and J ends lost 3 bases and 1 base respectively, with 10 bases between them. This CDR3 spans 15 amino acids. Looked up from germline, CDR1 is LNHDA and CDR2 is SQIVND (reference sequence). CDR3 protein: CASSMAGLSNQPQHF. Written as DNA, the CDR3 is TGTGCCAGTAGTATGGCGGGATTAAGCAATCAGCCCCAGCATTTT.

The J gene is TRBJ2-1, the V gene TRBV19, with 10 bases identical to TRBD2. The CDR3 runs to 16 residues. Unmatched junction bases numbered 11, after V lost 3 bases and J lost 9 bases. Germline lookup yields CDR1 LNHDA and CDR2 SQIVND (reference sequence). This CDR3 is CASSIGRLAGFSEQFF. CDR3 nucleotides: TGTGCCAGTAGTATCGGGAGACTAGCGGGTTTTAGTGAGCAGTTCTTC.

Comments on this clone: The junction departs from germline at one end; a sequencing error may be responsible. V gene TRBV6-5 combines with J gene TRBJ2-7; 10 bases align to TRBD1. The CDR3 loop spans 15 amino acids. Germline V lookup: CDR1 MNHEY, CDR2 SVGAGI. The CDR3 sequence is CASSSLGGTGVEQYF. The DNA for the CDR3 is TGTGCCAGTAGTTCGCTTGGGGGGACAGGGGTCGAGCAGTACTTC.

About this clone: This same CDR3 is encoded by further DNA sequences in the sample. This chain joins TRBV27 and TRBJ1-1; D gene ambiguous. The CDR3 contains 13 residues. Trimming shortened V by 1 base and J by 1 base, and 4 bases separated the two germline ends. Germline values: CDR1 MNHEY, CDR2 SMNVEV (reference sequence). CDR3 coding DNA: TGTGCCAGCAGTTTATACAGGAACACTGAAGCTTTCTTT. It codes for CASSLYRNTEAFF.

This chain uses TRBV29-1 with TRBJ1-2, with 8 bases lining up with TRBD1. The CDR3 loop spans 13 amino acids. The germline V gene has CDR1 SQVTM and CDR2 ANQGSEA. Trimming removed 7 bases from V and 7 bases from J; junction bases left unmatched: 11. CDR3 DNA: TGCAGCGCCGGACAGGGTGGGCCCTGTGGCTACACCTTC. As protein: CSAGQGGPCGYTF.

The V call is TRBV5-1, the J call TRBJ1-2; perhaps TRBD1 as D (6 bases). V lost 0 bases to trimming and J lost 8 bases, with 11 bases between them. The V gene's germline CDR1 is SGHRS and CDR2 YFSETQ. The CDR3 totals 13 residues. Here the CDR3 DNA reads TGCGCCAGCAGCTTGGGGCAGGGGATGGGCTACACCTTC. The encoded protein is CASSLGQGMGYTF.

This chain joins TRBV19 and TRBJ2-5, with 12 bases that match TRBD1. Germline V gene sequence: CDR1 LNHDA, CDR2 SQIVND (reference sequence). The CDR3 has 14 amino acids. Trimming at V came to 8 bases and at J to 7 bases, leaving 8 bases not matched to a gene. CDR3 sequence (DNA): TGTGCCAGTTCGGGGACAGGGGGCAGGGGGACCCAGTACTTC. Encoded protein: CASSGTGGRGTQYF.

This chain uses TRBV11-2 with TRBJ2-1; D uncertain. Germline V CDR1 and CDR2: SGHAT, FQNNGV. CDR3 size: 11 residues. Trimming left V 10 bases short and J 3 bases short, with 7 bases between. CDR3 residues: CATRGYNEQFF. The CDR3 coding sequence is TGTGCCACCCGAGGCTACAATGAGCAGTTCTTC.

This clone was counted a few times. The chain uses TRBV6-5 and TRBJ1-2; TRBD1 matches 7 bases. The V gene end was trimmed by 2 bases and the J gene end by 5 bases; junction bases not matched to a gene: 8. Per the germline V gene, CDR1 is MNHEY and CDR2 is SVGAGI. The CDR3 is 15 amino acids. The DNA of the CDR3 is TGTGCCAGCAGTTACCCCCCGGACAGGCCGTATGGCTACACCTTC. Protein: CASSYPPDRPYGYTF.

This chain links TRBV29-1 with TRBJ1-4; D gene ambiguous. V lost 4 bases and J 6 bases, leaving 12 bases between the germline ends. This CDR3 region has 13 residues. Germline CDR1 and CDR2: SQVTM and ANQGSEA. In DNA form, the CDR3 reads TGCAGCGTTGTGGCCCTGCCAGATGAAAAACTGTTTTTT. It yields the protein CSVVALPDEKLFF.

The V and J genes are TRBV2 and TRBJ1-4; possible D gene TRBD1, 5 bases. The germline CDR1 and CDR2 sequences are SNHLY and FYNNEI. This CDR3 contains 13 residues. The CDR3 sequence is CAQKQAENEKLFF. CDR3 nucleotides: TGTGCTCAGAAACAGGCGGAAAATGAAAAACTGTTTTTT.

The V gene is TRBV2, the J gene TRBJ1-6, with 8 bases identical to TRBD1. Trimming at V came to 8 bases and at J to 2 bases, leaving 11 bases not matched to a gene. Germline CDR1 and CDR2: SNHLY and FYNNEI. The CDR3 covers 17 residues. DNA of the CDR3: TGTGCCAGCGGGGCCCTTGGACAGGGTACCTATAATTCACCCCTCCACTTT. It codes for CASGALGQGTYNSPLHF.